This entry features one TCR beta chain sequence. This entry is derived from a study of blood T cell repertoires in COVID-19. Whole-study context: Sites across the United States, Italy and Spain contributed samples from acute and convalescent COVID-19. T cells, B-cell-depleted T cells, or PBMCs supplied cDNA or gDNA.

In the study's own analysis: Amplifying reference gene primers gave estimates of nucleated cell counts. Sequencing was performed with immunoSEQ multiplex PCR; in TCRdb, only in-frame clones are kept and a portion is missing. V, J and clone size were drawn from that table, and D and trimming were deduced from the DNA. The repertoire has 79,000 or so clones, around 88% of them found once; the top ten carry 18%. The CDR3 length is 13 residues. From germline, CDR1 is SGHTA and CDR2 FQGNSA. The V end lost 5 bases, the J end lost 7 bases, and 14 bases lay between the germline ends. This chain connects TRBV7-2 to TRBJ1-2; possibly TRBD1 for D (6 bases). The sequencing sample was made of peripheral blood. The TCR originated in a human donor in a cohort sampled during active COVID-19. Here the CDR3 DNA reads TGTGCCAGCAGCGTTACAGGGACGTCTGGCTACACCTTC. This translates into CASSVTGTSGYTF.